This is a list of T cell receptor beta chains from one sample in a study of cytomegalovirus exposure and HLA in healthy donors. TCRdb keeps only in-frame clones here, not all; method: immunoSEQ multiplex PCR. The top ten clones hold approximately 7% of a sample with roughly 130,000 clones, about three quarters of them seen once. The sample comprised PBMCs. These receptors were obtained from a man aged 40-49 years in good health and CMV-seropositive. Both conserved end residues are part of each CDR3. The D gene is left open where the match is weak. Clone sizes are given selectively: once, few, many, or a class where the clone is expanded.

clone size	J gene	V gene	D gene	CDR3 protein	CDR3 DNA
NA	TRBJ1-1	TRBV9	TRBD1	CASSPRGTVTTEAFF	TGTGCCAGCAGCCCCCGAGGGACAGTTACCACTGAAGCTTTCTTT
NA	TRBJ2-1	TRBV27	TRBD1	CASSYPGQGYNEQFF	TGTGCCAGCAGTTACCCGGGACAGGGGTACAATGAGCAGTTCTTC
NA	TRBJ1-1	TRBV7-9	NA	CASSLIGSVSRHTEAFF	TGTGCCAGCAGCTTAATTGGGTCGGTTTCCAGGCACACTGAAGCTTTCTTT
NA	TRBJ2-7	TRBV28	TRBD2	CASANRLAGGRSSYEQYF	TGTGCCAGCGCCAACCGCCTAGCGGGGGGTCGAAGCTCCTACGAGCAGTACTTC
NA	TRBJ2-7	TRBV7-3	TRBD2	CASSLFGGSGGYF	TGTGCCAGCAGCTTATTTGGGGGGAGCGGGGGGTACTTC
NA	TRBJ1-4	TRBV28	NA	CASSRKREKLFF	TGTGCCAGCAGTCGAAAGAGGGAAAAACTGTTTTTT
NA	TRBJ2-2	TRBV9	NA	CASSVVQGRSTGELFF	TGTGCCAGCAGCGTAGTACAGGGACGCAGCACCGGGGAGCTGTTTTTT
NA	TRBJ2-2	TRBV11-3	TRBD1	CASSFWTGLSAGELFF	TGTGCCAGCAGCTTTTGGACAGGGCTCTCCGCCGGGGAGCTGTTTTTT
NA	TRBJ1-1	TRBV10-3	NA	CAITEAANTEAFF	TGTGCCATCACGGAGGCGGCGAACACTGAAGCTTTCTTT
NA	TRBJ2-7	TRBV7-9	NA	CSSSSSSPRQTYEQYF	TGTTCCAGCAGCTCCTCTTCCCCCAGGCAAACCTACGAGCAGTACTTC
NA	TRBJ2-2	TRBV19	NA	CASSSGRGTSTGELFF	TGTGCCAGTAGCTCTGGTCGGGGGACGAGCACCGGGGAGCTGTTTTTT
NA	TRBJ2-6	TRBV6-1	NA	CASSGDGRGNTGANVLTF	TGTGCCAGCAGTGGCGACGGCAGGGGAAACACTGGGGCCAACGTCCTGACTTTC
few	TRBJ1-1	TRBV5-1	NA	CASSFSDVNTEAFF	TGCGCCAGCAGCTTCTCAGATGTGAACACTGAAGCTTTCTTT
few	TRBJ2-2	TRBV28	TRBD1	CASSPHLGQGITGELFF	TGTGCCAGCAGCCCCCACCTCGGACAGGGAATCACCGGGGAGCTGTTTTTT
NA	TRBJ2-3	TRBV5-1	TRBD1	CASSSGQVGDTQYF	TGCGCCAGCAGCTCCGGACAGGTCGGGGATACGCAGTATTTT
few	TRBJ2-7	TRBV2	NA	CASSPERPLRHF	TGTGCCAGCAGTCCAGAGCGACCTTTGCGACACTTC
NA	TRBJ2-7	TRBV7-2	NA	CASSTARVGGYEQYF	TGTGCCAGCAGCACAGCAAGGGTTGGAGGCTACGAGCAGTACTTC
NA	TRBJ1-6	TRBV2	NA	CASSVARDNNSPLHF	TGTGCCAGCAGTGTGGCCAGGGATAATAATTCACCCCTCCACTTT
NA	TRBJ1-2	TRBV6-5	NA	CASIRGPNYGYTF	TGTGCCAGCATCAGGGGTCCAAACTATGGCTACACCTTC
NA	TRBJ2-1	TRBV5-1	NA	CASSLERSVNNEQFF	TGCGCCAGCAGCTTGGAGCGGAGCGTGAACAATGAGCAGTTCTTC
NA	TRBJ2-3	TRBV27	NA	CASSLQKSTDTQYF	TGTGCCAGCAGCCTACAGAAAAGCACAGATACGCAGTATTTT
NA	TRBJ1-1	TRBV2	TRBD1	CASSGDRTEAFF	TGTGCCAGCAGTGGGGACAGAACTGAAGCTTTCTTT
NA	TRBJ2-7	TRBV28	TRBD2	CASSHYCGGYLGRCEQYF	TGTGCCAGCAGCCACTACTGCGGGGGGTACCTCGGCCGTTGCGAGCAGTACTTC
NA	TRBJ2-7	TRBV28	TRBD1	CASSFPTTWTGGSYEQYF	TGTGCCAGCAGTTTCCCGACCACCTGGACAGGGGGCTCCTACGAGCAGTACTTC
few	TRBJ2-1	TRBV30	TRBD2	CAWSRPSGGDNEQFF	TGTGCCTGGAGTCGACCTAGCGGGGGGGACAATGAGCAGTTCTTC
NA	TRBJ1-5	TRBV27	TRBD1	CANLSGGYNQPQHF	TGTGCCAACTTATCAGGGGGCTACAATCAGCCCCAGCATTTT
NA	TRBJ1-2	TRBV5-1	TRBD1	CASSLGMGTGIGYTF	TGCGCCAGCAGCTTGGGGATGGGGACAGGGATTGGCTACACCTTC
NA	TRBJ2-1	TRBV27	TRBD2	CASSLPGTSGTEQFF	TGTGCCAGCAGTTTACCTGGGACTAGCGGGACGGAGCAGTTCTTC
NA	TRBJ1-2	TRBV19	TRBD1	CASRTGYYGYTF	TGTGCCAGTAGGACAGGGTACTATGGCTACACCTTC
NA	TRBJ2-7	TRBV30	TRBD1	CAWDRTGLYEQYF	TGTGCCTGGGACCGGACAGGGTTGTACGAGCAGTACTTC
once	TRBJ2-7	TRBV7-2	NA	CASRRGGTSHEQYF	TGTGCCAGCAGGAGGGGCGGGACGTCCCACGAGCAGTACTTC
NA	TRBJ1-5	TRBV30	TRBD1	CAWSKGARQPQHF	TGTGCCTGGAGCAAGGGGGCGCGGCAGCCCCAGCATTTT
once	TRBJ1-4	TRBV5-4	TRBD1	CASSSTGGGTNEKLFF	TGTGCCAGCAGCTCCACAGGGGGGGGAACTAATGAAAAACTGTTTTTT
NA	TRBJ1-6	TRBV9	NA	CASSLNGPLHF	TGTGCCAGCAGCCTCAACGGGCCCCTCCACTTT
few	TRBJ2-2	TRBV7-9	TRBD1	CASSPRQGETGELFF	TGTGCCAGCAGCCCCCGACAGGGAGAGACCGGGGAGCTGTTTTTT
few	TRBJ2-7	TRBV14	TRBD2	CASSQEVLAASYEQYF	TGTGCCAGCAGCCAAGAAGTCCTAGCGGCCTCCTACGAGCAGTACTTC
NA	TRBJ1-2	TRBV7-8	TRBD1	CASSTRTGVIYGYTF	TGTGCCAGCAGCACTCGGACAGGGGTTATCTATGGCTACACCTTC
few	TRBJ2-7	TRBV10-1	NA	CASSDWRGESYEQYF	TGCGCCAGCAGTGATTGGAGGGGCGAATCCTACGAGCAGTACTTC
NA	TRBJ2-7	TRBV11-2	NA	CASSRTYEQYF	TGTGCCAGCAGCCGGACTTACGAGCAGTACTTC
NA	TRBJ2-7	TRBV27	TRBD1	CASSSPGQGFYEQYF	TGTGCCAGCAGTTCACCGGGACAGGGATTCTACGAGCAGTACTTC
NA	TRBJ2-2	TRBV5-1	NA	CASSLRSKPGPGELFF	TGCGCCAGCAGCCTACGGTCCAAGCCGGGTCCCGGGGAGCTGTTTTTT
NA	TRBJ2-5	TRBV11-3	TRBD2	CASSKASGGPWETQYF	TGTGCCAGCAGCAAAGCTAGCGGAGGGCCGTGGGAGACCCAGTACTTC
NA	TRBJ2-1	TRBV12-5	NA	CASGLRDGLLNEQFF	TGTGCTAGTGGTTTACGGGATGGCCTCCTCAATGAGCAGTTCTTC
few	TRBJ2-7	TRBV30	TRBD1	CAWNKGQGPHF	TGTGCCTGGAACAAGGGACAGGGGCCTCACTTC
NA	TRBJ1-2	TRBV19	NA	CASSDLFGPMYGYTF	TGTGCCAGTAGCGACCTCTTTGGGCCGATGTATGGCTACACCTTC
NA	TRBJ2-7	TRBV5-6	NA	CASSWGDRIYEQYF	TGTGCCAGCAGTTGGGGGGACCGAATCTACGAGCAGTACTTC
NA	TRBJ2-7	TRBV30	NA	CAWRAPGVRGYF	TGTGCCTGGAGGGCCCCGGGGGTAAGGGGGTACTTC
NA	TRBJ1-1	TRBV28	NA	CASTDVFRDLNTEAFF	TGTGCCAGCACCGATGTATTCCGGGACTTGAACACTGAAGCTTTCTTT
NA	TRBJ1-1	TRBV29-1	NA	CSVAPGGGTEAFF	TGCAGCGTTGCCCCCGGGGGAGGGACTGAAGCTTTCTTT
NA	TRBJ2-5	TRBV29-1	TRBD2	CSVSAGGGETQYF	TGCAGCGTTTCAGCGGGAGGTGGAGAGACCCAGTACTTC
once	TRBJ1-1	TRBV7-9	NA	CASSLSGRPFF	TGTGCCAGCAGCTTATCCGGGAGGCCTTTCTTT
NA	TRBJ1-5	TRBV29-1	NA	CSVTPGPGEPQHF	TGCAGCGTTACTCCGGGTCCGGGGGAGCCCCAGCATTTT
NA	TRBJ2-3	TRBV4-2	NA	CASSQEGGGPTDTQYF	TGTGCCAGCAGCCAAGAGGGAGGGGGACCCACAGATACGCAGTATTTT
once	TRBJ2-7	TRBV10-3	TRBD1	CAITWDRRGEQYF	TGTGCCATCACCTGGGACAGACGGGGCGAGCAGTACTTC
NA	TRBJ1-6	TRBV10-3	NA	CAISESAVSPLHF	TGTGCCATCAGTGAGTCTGCAGTTTCACCCCTCCACTTT